This TCR beta chain was identified in a study of blood T cells in healthy people across ages. Study-wide context: When template switching was applied, about one barcoded beta molecule was captured per two T cells. Findings and limits, study-wide: Diversity of TCR beta correlated strongly with naive T cell percentage. There were more naive CD4+ cells and higher diversity in long-lived donors than in aged donors.

Peripheral blood was drawn, ten milliliters per donor. This clonotype was counted between two and nine times. Antigen: not known. It was with a sample-barcoded 5' primer and a J-beta primer mix that a second PCR of roughly 6 to 12 cycles was run. TCRdb independently ran MiXCR on the 5' RACE reads; one entry per CDR3 protein. The sample yields some 1.1 million distinct CDR3 sequences, roughly two fifths seen once. Germline loops: CDR1 MNHEY, CDR2 SVGEGT. CDR3 length: 15 amino acids. Trimming at V came to 7 bases and at J to 6 bases, leaving 9 bases not matched to a gene. The chain employs TRBV6-2 or TRBV6-3 and TRBJ2-1, with 10 bases matching TRBD1. The sequenced material came from blood. This sequence was found in a man younger than 30 in good health. CDR3 in amino acids: CASTLGTGEFNEQFF. The CDR3 DNA sequence: TGTGCCAGCACCCTCGGGACAGGGGAGTTCAATGAGCAGTTCTTC.